This TCR beta chain derives from a study of T cells after yellow fever vaccination. The overall study: Fractions low in cell number were prepared with SMART-Seq v4 Ultra Low Input.

Each CDR3 protein gets one entry after TCRdb re-called the 5' RACE reads with MiXCR. The sample lists under 100,000 distinct CDR3 sequences; roughly 5.8% were seen once. After removal of 1 base from V and 9 bases from J, the junction contained 3 bases not matched to a gene. This CDR3 region has 13 residues. Germline CDR1 is LGHNT and CDR2 is FRNRAP. General study findings and limits: The booster response re-showed most primary clones: approximately 95% CD4, approximately 90% CD8.

Note on this clonotype: Its cognate antigen is unknown.

The chain has TRBV12-5 and TRBJ2-1; 7 nucleotides line up with TRBD2. This receptor was obtained from a man between 18 and 35 years old who received the YFV17D yellow fever vaccine. The material sequenced was CD8+ T cells sorted from PBMCs, taken 10 days after the yellow fever booster vaccination. CDR3 protein: CASGLGGGTEQFF. The DNA of the CDR3 is TGTGCTAGTGGTTTGGGGGGAGGGACTGAGCAGTTCTTC. The entire variable domain, with the rest obtained from reference TRBV12-5 and TRBJ2-1, is as follows: DARVTQTPRHKVTEMGQEVTMRCQPILGHNTVFWYRQTMMQGLELLAYFRNRAPLDDSGMPKDRFSAEMPDATLATLKIQPSEPRDSAVYFCASGLGGGTEQFFGPGTRLTVL.